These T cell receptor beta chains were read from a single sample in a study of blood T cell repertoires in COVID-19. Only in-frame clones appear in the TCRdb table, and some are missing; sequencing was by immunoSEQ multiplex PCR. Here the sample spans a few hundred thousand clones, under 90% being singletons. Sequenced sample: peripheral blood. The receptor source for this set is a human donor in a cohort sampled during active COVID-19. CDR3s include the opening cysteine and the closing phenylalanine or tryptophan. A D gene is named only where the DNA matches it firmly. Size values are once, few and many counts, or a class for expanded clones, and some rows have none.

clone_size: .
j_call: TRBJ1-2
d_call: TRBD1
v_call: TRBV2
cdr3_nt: TGTGCCAGCAGTGCACAGGGGACCACTAACTATGGCTACACCTTC
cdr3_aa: CASSAQGTTNYGYTF

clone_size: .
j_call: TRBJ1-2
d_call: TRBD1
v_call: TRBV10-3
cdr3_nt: TGTGCCATCAGTGAGCCGGGGGGGGGACAGTCCTCAGCTAACTATGGCTACACCTTC
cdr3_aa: CAISEPGGGQSSANYGYTF

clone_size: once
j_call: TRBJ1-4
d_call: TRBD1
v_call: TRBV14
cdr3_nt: TGTGCCAGCAGCCCGGACAGGGGCACCCGTACGGAAAAACTGTTTTTT
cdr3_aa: CASSPDRGTRTEKLFF

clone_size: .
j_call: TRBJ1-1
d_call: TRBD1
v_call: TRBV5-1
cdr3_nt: TGCGCCAGCAGCATGGGACAGGGAAACCCTGAAGCTTTCTTT
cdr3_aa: CASSMGQGNPEAFF

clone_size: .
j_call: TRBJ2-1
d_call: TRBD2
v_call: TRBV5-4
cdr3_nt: TGTGCCAGCAGCTTGGCCTCTAGCGGGGGGGACAATGAGCAGTTCTTC
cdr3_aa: CASSLASSGGDNEQFF

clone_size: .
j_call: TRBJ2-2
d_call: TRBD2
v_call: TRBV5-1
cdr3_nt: TGCGCCAGCACTCTAGCGGGATACACCGGGGAGCTGTTTTTT
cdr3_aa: CASTLAGYTGELFF

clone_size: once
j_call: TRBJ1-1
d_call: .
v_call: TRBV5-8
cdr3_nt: TGTGCCAGCAGCCTAGACAGGATCCCTGATGAAGCTTTCTTT
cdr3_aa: CASSLDRIPDEAFF

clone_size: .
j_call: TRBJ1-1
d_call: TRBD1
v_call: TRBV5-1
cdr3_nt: TGCGCCAGCAGCGGGACAGTGTCTGTTGGCACTGAAGCTTTCTTT
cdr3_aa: CASSGTVSVGTEAFF

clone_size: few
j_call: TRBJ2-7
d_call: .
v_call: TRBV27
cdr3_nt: TGTGCCAGCAGTTTAGCACAATCCTACGAGCAGTACTTC
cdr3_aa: CASSLAQSYEQYF

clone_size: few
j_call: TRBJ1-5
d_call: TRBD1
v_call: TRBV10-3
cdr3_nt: TGTGCCATCAGTGACCGGACAGGGGGCTACCAGCCCCAGCATTTT
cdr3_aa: CAISDRTGGYQPQHF